Each of the 27 T cell receptor beta chains below was sequenced from the same sample in a study of OX40 agonist ivuxolimab in advanced cancers. Assay: immunoSEQ multiplex PCR; the TCRdb copy retains only in-frame clones and omits some. This sample has about 80,000 clones, with around 85% found just once. The sequencing here drew on CD4+ or CD8+ T cells sorted from blood, taken in a trial of the OX40 agonist ivuxolimab. The receptors derive from an adult with an advanced solid tumor such as melanoma, head and neck, liver or kidney cancer.

J is TRBJ1-1 and V is TRBV11-2; the D is unclear. The CDR3 extends over 14 amino acids. The V and J ends lost 6 bases and 1 base respectively, with 12 bases between them. Germline lookup yields CDR1 SGHAT and CDR2 FQNNGV. The CDR3 sequence is CASRVSGPNTEAFF. CDR3 nucleotide sequence: TGTGCCAGCAGGGTGTCTGGGCCGAACACTGAAGCTTTCTTT.

The rearrangement uses TRBV5-1 and TRBJ1-6, with 8 bases aligning to TRBD1. From germline, CDR1 is SGHRS and CDR2 YFSETQ. CDR3 length: 14 amino acids. V was clipped by 2 bases and J by 7 bases; unmatched bases: 2. Here the CDR3 DNA reads TGCGCCAGCAGCTTAAGGACAGGGAATTCACCCCTCCACTTT. Translation: CASSLRTGNSPLHF. The full variable domain, completed using reference TRBV5-1 and TRBJ1-6, is KAGVTQTPRYLIKTRGQQVTLSCSPISGHRSVSWYQQTPGQGLQFLFEYFSETQRNKGNFPGRFSGRQFSNSRSEMNVSTLELGDSALYLCASSLRTGNSPLHFGNGTRLTVT.

Concerning this clone itself: One end of the junction does not line up with germline, which may come from a read error. This chain links TRBV2 with TRBJ2-5; possibly TRBD1 for D (6 bases). Germline CDR1 reads SNHLY; CDR2 reads FYNNEI. The CDR3 loop spans 13 amino acids. DNA of the CDR3: TGTGCCAGCAGTGAACAGGGGCAAGGGACCCAGTACTTC. Translated: CASSEQGQGTQYF.

This clone was observed a single time. This chain links TRBV4-2 with TRBJ1-2; D is uncertain. Between the trimmed V and J ends, which lost 1 base and 8 bases, there was a span of 14 bases. The CDR3 contains 14 residues. Germline-derived CDR1 and CDR2 are LGHNA and YNFKEQ. The CDR3 region is CASSQVEGEMGYTF. The DNA for the CDR3 is TGTGCCAGCAGCCAAGTTGAGGGCGAGATGGGCTACACCTTC.

The rearrangement links TRBV7-3 to TRBJ1-1; D might be TRBD1 (5 bases). Germline V gives CDR1 SGHTA, CDR2 FQGTGA. Trimming took 4 bases from V and 11 from J, leaving 14 bases between them. The CDR3 covers 12 residues. The CDR3 loop is CASSSVPGNAFF. CDR3 bases: TGTGCCAGCAGCTCAGTCCCAGGGAACGCTTTCTTT.

The J gene is TRBJ2-7, the V gene TRBV28; 10 bases are shared with TRBD2. The germline gives CDR1 MDHEN, CDR2 SYDVKM. J was trimmed by 2 bases and V by 7 bases; bases with no gene match: 5. This CDR3 is built from 14 residues. CDR3 loop: CASTLAGVAYEQYF. The CDR3 DNA is TGTGCCAGCACCCTAGCGGGAGTGGCCTACGAGCAGTACTTC.

The chain couples TRBV19 to TRBJ2-1; weak D call: TRBD2 (6 bases). CDR1 is LNHDA and CDR2 is SQIVND in the germline V gene (reference sequence). The CDR3 is 15 amino acids. The germline V and J ends were trimmed by 8 bases and 0 bases, with 14 bases remaining between them. The CDR3 region has the DNA TGTGCCAGTGAGGACGGGGGAAACTCCTACAATGAGCAGTTCTTC. Its translation: CASEDGGNSYNEQFF.

The chain has TRBV7-8 and TRBJ1-5, with TRBD1 matching 9 bases. J gave up 7 bases and V 5 bases, and 6 bases lay outside the gene matches. Per the germline V gene, CDR1 is SGHVS and CDR2 is FQNEAQ. The CDR3 contains 14 residues. The CDR3 coding sequence is TGTGCCAGCAGCCCGGGGACAGGGCAACAGCCCCAGCATTTT. Translating it yields CASSPGTGQQPQHF.

This chain connects TRBV6-5 to TRBJ2-1; D possibly corresponds to TRBD2 (6 bases). V lost 6 bases to trimming and J lost 12 bases, with 15 bases between them. Germline values: CDR1 MNHEY, CDR2 SVGAGI. The CDR3 runs to 12 residues. In DNA form, the CDR3 reads TGTGCCAGCAGCCCACGACGGGGGTGGCAGTTCTTC. Encoded protein: CASSPRRGWQFF.

This clone was counted only a few times. This rearrangement joins TRBV10-1 to TRBJ2-2; the D gene could be TRBD1 or TRBD2 (5 bases each). Germline lookup yields CDR1 WNHNN and CDR2 SYGVQD (reference sequence). The ends were cut back, 6 bases at V and 5 bases at J, with 16 bases in the middle. This CDR3 spans 15 amino acids. Here the CDR3 reads CASRQDGTGTGELFF. As DNA, the CDR3 is TGCGCCAGCAGACAAGACGGGACGGGGACCGGGGAGCTGTTTTTT.

On this clone itself: An end of the junction does not agree with germline; a read error may underlie this. The rearrangement uses TRBV27 and TRBJ1-4, with D possibly being TRBD1 (6 bases). Germline V gene lookup returns CDR1 MNHEY and CDR2 SMNVEV (reference sequence). This CDR3 has 16 amino acids. The CDR3 DNA is TGTGCCAGCAGTCCCCTCGGGGCAGGGGAGAATGGAAAACTGTTTTTT. Its translation is CASSPLGAGENGKLFF.

The rearrangement uses TRBV6-1 and TRBJ1-2, with TRBD1 identical over 7 bases. The length of the CDR3 is 13 residues. Unmatched junction bases numbered 8, after V lost 7 bases and J lost 6 bases. CDR1 is MNHNS, CDR2 SASEGT, per germline. The CDR3 region has the DNA TGTGCCAGCAAGACAGGGTTTAGTCATGGCTACACCTTC. Its translation: CASKTGFSHGYTF.

The chain is built from TRBV7-3 and TRBJ2-3; D is ambiguous. This CDR3 has 12 amino acids. V was pared by 5 bases and J by 2 bases, with 5 bases between. Germline V CDR1 and CDR2: SGHTA, FQGTGA. CDR3 DNA sequence: TGTGCCAGCAGCAAGATCACAGATACGCAGTATTTT. Translated, it gives CASSKITDTQYF.

This chain connects TRBV2 to TRBJ2-7, with TRBD1 identical over 8 bases. The CDR3 is 16 residues long. The trim removed 3 bases at V and 4 bases at J, leaving 11 bases unmatched. Germline V CDR1 and CDR2: SNHLY, FYNNEI. CDR3 DNA sequence: TGTGCCAGCAGTGACCGGACAGGGCGGATTCTGTACGAGCAGTACTTC. Amino acid sequence: CASSDRTGRILYEQYF.

The chain has TRBV4-1 and TRBJ1-3, with D unresolved. CDR3 size: 16 residues. Germline CDR1 MGHRA, CDR2 YSYEKL. V lost 1 base, J lost 7 bases, and 17 bases lay in between. For the CDR3, the DNA is TGCGCCAGCAGCCAAGGTGTTGAGACTCTGAGGAACACCATATATTTT. It yields the protein CASSQGVETLRNTIYF.

The DNA for the CDR3 is TGTGCCAGCAGCCAAACCGGGCCACTCGCGTTCGAGCAGTACTTC. Translated: CASSQTGPLAFEQYF. This rearrangement joins TRBV7-3 to TRBJ2-7; D not certain. The CDR3 has 15 amino acids. Deletions cut 5 bases from V and 6 bases from J, with 20 bases between. CDR1 and CDR2 from the germline V gene are SGHTA and FQGTGA.

V and J are TRBV7-2 and TRBJ2-3; weak D call: TRBD2 (5 bases). Germline V gene data show CDR1 as SGHTA and CDR2 as FQGNSA. Deletions cut 5 bases from V and 3 bases from J, with 15 bases between. The CDR3 contains 15 residues. The CDR3 DNA sequence: TGTGCCAGCAGCACCGGTAGCACGGGGACAGATACGCAGTATTTT. Amino acids: CASSTGSTGTDTQYF. The variable domain in full, with the rest retrieved from reference TRBV7-2 and TRBJ2-3, is GAGVSQSPSNKVTEKGKDVELRCDPISGHTALYWYRQSLGQGLEFLIYFQGNSAPDKSGLPSDRFSAERTGGSVSTLTIQRTQQEDSAVYLCASSTGSTGTDTQYFGPGTRLTVL.

The chain employs TRBV11-2 and TRBJ2-2; D ambiguous. There are 14 residues in the CDR3. The germline CDR1 and CDR2 sequences are SGHAT and FQNNGV. V lost 2 bases to trimming and J lost 0 bases, with 4 bases between them. The CDR3 sequence: CASSLRANTGELFF. CDR3 sequence (DNA): TGTGCCAGCAGCTTAAGGGCGAACACCGGGGAGCTGTTTTTT.

V usage is TRBV25-1 and J usage is TRBJ2-7, with a weak D call TRBD2 (6 bases). Trimming removed 7 bases from V and 5 bases from J, with 21 bases in between. This CDR3 is built from 15 residues. The germline gives CDR1 MGHDK, CDR2 SYGVNS. CDR3 in DNA: TGTGCCAGCACCCTCGGGGGTTTGGGCGTGCACGAGCAGTACTTC. As protein: CASTLGGLGVHEQYF.

The V gene is TRBV19, the J gene TRBJ2-3; 8 nucleotides match TRBD1. This CDR3 region has 16 residues. The ends lost 7 bases at V and 0 bases at J; junction bases unmatched: 9. Germline CDR1 reads LNHDA; CDR2 reads SQIVND (reference sequence). The CDR3 DNA reads TGTGCCAGTACAAGGCAGGGGGCGTTTAGCACAGATACGCAGTATTTT. This translates into CASTRQGAFSTDTQYF.

This clone was detected only once. The chain is built from TRBV7-9 and TRBJ1-5; weak D call: TRBD1 (6 bases). Germline V lookup: CDR1 SEHNR, CDR2 FQNEAQ (reference sequence). This CDR3 is 17 amino acids long. Between the trimmed V and J ends, which lost 1 base and 2 bases, there was a span of 15 bases. The chain's CDR3 is CASSLGVGAVGNQPQHF. Written as DNA, the CDR3 is TGTGCCAGCAGCTTAGGTGTGGGGGCTGTCGGCAATCAGCCCCAGCATTTT.

The V gene is TRBV4-3, the J gene TRBJ1-1; D may be TRBD1 (6 bases). V dropped 1 base and J dropped 1 base, with 13 bases sitting between them. CDR3 length: 16 residues. CDR1 LGHNA and CDR2 YSLEER come from the germline V gene. CDR3 DNA: TGCGCCAGCAGCCAAGCAAAGGCAGGGGCGAACACTGAAGCTTTCTTT. Translation gives CASSQAKAGANTEAFF.

The chain uses TRBV11-2 and TRBJ2-4, with D possibly TRBD2 on 6 matching bases. This CDR3 region has 13 residues. CDR1 SGHAT and CDR2 FQNNGV come from the germline V gene. V dropped 5 bases and J dropped 9 bases, with 14 bases sitting between them. DNA of the CDR3: TGTGCCAGCAGCACAGACCCCGGGAGCATTCAGTACTTC. Translated: CASSTDPGSIQYF.

The chain has TRBV5-1 and TRBJ1-2, with D hard to call. The CDR3 is made up of 15 amino acids. The V and J ends lost 2 bases and 4 bases respectively, with 15 bases between them. Per the germline V gene, CDR1 is SGHRS and CDR2 is YFSETQ. The CDR3 is CASSFDLDPSYGYTF. The CDR3 DNA is TGCGCCAGCAGCTTCGATCTGGATCCGTCCTATGGCTACACCTTC.

This chain connects TRBV11-2 to TRBJ2-5; 10 positions match TRBD2. Germline CDR1 is SGHAT and CDR2 is FQNNGV. V dropped 2 bases and J dropped 1; count of bases not matched to a gene: 1. This CDR3 region has 15 residues. The CDR3 reads CASSLPSGGQETQYF. CDR3 coding DNA: TGTGCCAGCAGCTTACCTAGCGGGGGCCAAGAGACCCAGTACTTC.

V and J are TRBV9 and TRBJ2-7; D remains ambiguous. V lost 0 bases and J lost 5, with 9 bases in between. Germline V gene lookup returns CDR1 SGDLS and CDR2 YYNGEE. CDR3 length: 13 amino acids. The DNA of the CDR3 is TGTGCCAGCAGCGTAGGGGCAACCAACGAGCAGTACTTC. It encodes CASSVGATNEQYF.

The V and J genes are TRBV7-8 and TRBJ2-7; 9 bases agree with TRBD2. Losses at the gene ends were 0 bases for V and 7 bases for J; bases not matched to a gene: 7. In germline, CDR1 is SGHVS, CDR2 FQNEAQ. The CDR3 has 15 amino acids. The CDR3 DNA reads TGTGCCAGCAGCTTAGCTCTAGCGGGAAGTCAAGAGCAGTACTTC. Protein product: CASSLALAGSQEQYF.